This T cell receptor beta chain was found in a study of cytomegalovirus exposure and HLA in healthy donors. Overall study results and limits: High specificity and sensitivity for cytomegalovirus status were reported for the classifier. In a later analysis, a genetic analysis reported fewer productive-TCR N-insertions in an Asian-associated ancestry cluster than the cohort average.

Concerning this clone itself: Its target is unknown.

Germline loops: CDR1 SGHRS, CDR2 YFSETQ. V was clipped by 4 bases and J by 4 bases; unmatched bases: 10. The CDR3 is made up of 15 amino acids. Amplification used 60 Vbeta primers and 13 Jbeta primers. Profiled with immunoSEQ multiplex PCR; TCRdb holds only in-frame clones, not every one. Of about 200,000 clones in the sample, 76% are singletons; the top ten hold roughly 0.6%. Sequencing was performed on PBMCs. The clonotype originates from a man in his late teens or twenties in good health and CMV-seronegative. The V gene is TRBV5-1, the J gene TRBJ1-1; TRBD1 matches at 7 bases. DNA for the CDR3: TGCGCCAGCAGCCATTCAGGGGGGACGGGCACTGAAGCTTTCTTT. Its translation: CASSHSGGTGTEAFF.